This T cell receptor (beta chain) derives from a study of blood T cell repertoires in COVID-19. Study-level information: Italy, Spain and the United States were the sources of the convalescent and acute COVID-19 samples. PBMCs, B-cell-depleted T cells, or T cells were the source of the cDNA or gDNA that made up the material.

The ends lost 6 bases at V and 11 bases at J; junction bases unmatched: 9. This CDR3 contains 12 residues. Per the study methods: Reference gene primers were amplified, and this amplification served to estimate nucleated cell counts. This table comes from immunoSEQ multiplex PCR, and its TCRdb copy is limited to in-frame clones, with some not included. V and J calls and clone size are given by that table; D and trimming were obtained from the DNA. The table has about 250,000 clones, 84% seen once. This rearrangement joins TRBV12-3 or TRBV12-4 to TRBJ1-1, with 7 bases fitting TRBD1. The TCR comes from a man over 45 with active or convalescent COVID-19. Sequencing input: peripheral blood. In DNA, the CDR3 is TGTGCCAGCAGACGCAGAGACAGGGAGGCTTTCTTT. Translation: CASRRRDREAFF.